What follows are 19 T cell receptor beta chains derived from one specimen sequenced in a study of molecular identifiers for immune sequencing clone quantification (dated by TCRdb to between 2017 and 2018). Library construction relied on PCR. Instrument on record: Illumina HiSeq 4000. TCRdb reran the public reads through fastp at Q25 and MiXCR, keeping productive beta chains. Identical CDR3 protein sequences are pooled into one entry, listed with their most common genes and DNA. In all, the sample holds over 600,000 distinct CDR3 sequences, and 15% to 20% of those were seen once. Clones ranked in the top ten supply 0.75% to 0.95% of the sample. Specimen: naive CD8+ T cells from blood, with Jurkat cell RNA spiked in. The cell subset or site tag for this specimen amounts to: FACS-sorted CD8+CD4-CCR7+CD45RA+ naive T cells. These receptors all come from a human donor in good health. Some libraries in this study had Jurkat cell RNA spiked in.

This clonotype occurred once. The V gene is TRBV7-6, the J gene TRBJ2-7, with unresolved D. Germline V gene sequence: CDR1 SGHVS, CDR2 FNYEAQ. CDR3 size: 13 residues. V was clipped by 11 bases and J by 3 bases, with 17 bases between them. CDR3 sequence (DNA): TGTGCCGGCTCCCCGGGTTGGGGCTACGAGCAGTACTTC. Its translation is CAGSPGWGYEQYF.

Comments on this clonotype: A much more abundant neighbour one base away suggests this may be a read error. The chain employs TRBV29-1 and TRBJ2-7; maybe TRBD2 (6 bases). In germline, CDR1 is SQVTM, CDR2 ANQGSEA. The CDR3 is 12 residues long. The CDR3 region has the DNA TGCAGCGCCCCGGGACCGCGGGGCGAGCTGTACTTC. Its translation is CSAPGPRGELYF.

Worth noting for this clonotype: A read error is possible here, since a much larger clone lies one base away. CDR3 in amino acids: CASGDDRALREKLFF. Written as DNA, the CDR3 is TGTGCCAGCGGCGATGACAGGGCCCTTCGTGAAAAACTGTTTTTT. The chain has TRBV11-2 and TRBJ1-4; 7 bases are a match to TRBD1. With 8 bases clipped from V and 7 bases from J, the junction kept 13 bases outside the gene matches. The CDR3 extends over 15 amino acids. Germline V gene lookup returns CDR1 SGHAT and CDR2 FQNNGV.

Points on this clonotype: Possible read error: a much larger clone is one base away. The V gene is TRBV9, the J gene TRBJ2-3; 10 bases agree with TRBD2. CDR1 and CDR2 from the germline V gene are SGDLS and YYNGEE. The CDR3 extends over 16 amino acids. V dropped 2 bases and J dropped 4; count of bases not matched to a gene: 7. The CDR3 loop reads CASSVTSGIKADTQYF. DNA of the CDR3: TGTGCCAGCAGCGTTACTAGCGGGATTAAGGCAGATACGCAGTATTTT.

This clonotype has ten or more counts. The CDR3 here is CASSSVPGTGGYEQYF. As DNA, the CDR3 is TGTGCCAGCAGCTCCGTTCCCGGGACAGGGGGGTACGAGCAGTACTTC. The genes are TRBV7-9 and TRBJ2-7; 11 nucleotides align to TRBD1. CDR3 length: 16 amino acids. Germline V gene sequence: CDR1 SEHNR, CDR2 FQNEAQ (reference sequence). Losses at the gene ends were 4 bases for V and 4 bases for J; bases not matched to a gene: 9.

For this clonotype: A much larger clone is a single base away; this may be a read error. V gene TRBV3-1 combines with J gene TRBJ2-7; either TRBD1 or TRBD2 may fit D (5 bases each). Trimming pared 4 bases from V and 6 bases from J, leaving 10 bases between. In germline, CDR1 is LGHDT, CDR2 YNNKEL (reference sequence). CDR3 length: 12 residues. The CDR3 loop reads CASSPGRGEQYF. DNA for the CDR3: TGTGCCAGCAGCCCGGGACGGGGCGAGCAGTACTTC.

Comment on this clonotype: With a much larger clone just one base away, this may be a read error. V is TRBV28 and J is TRBJ2-1; D might be TRBD2 (5 bases). This CDR3 contains 14 residues. V lost 7 bases to trimming and J lost 3 bases, with 13 bases between them. Germline V gives CDR1 MDHEN, CDR2 SYDVKM. In nucleotides, the CDR3 is TGTGCCAGCATCCCCGGGAATATCTACAATGAGCAGTTCTTC. It translates to CASIPGNIYNEQFF.

There are many counts of this clonotype. This sequence joins TRBV10-2 and TRBJ2-1; D may be TRBD2 (5 bases). Germline V gene data show CDR1 as WSHSY and CDR2 as SAAADI. Trimming removed 3 bases from V and 6 bases from J, with 15 bases in between. CDR3 length: 15 residues. CDR3 in amino acids: CASSEIPLAPNEQFF. The CDR3 nucleotides read TGCGCCAGCAGTGAAATCCCCCTAGCTCCCAATGAGCAGTTCTTC.

Remarks on this clonotype: A clone one base away is much larger, so this may be a read error. The CDR3 ends on some other residue instead of the conserved phenylalanine or tryptophan, so this is likely a read error. The chain couples TRBV7-2 to TRBJ2-1; D is perhaps TRBD2 (6 bases). From germline, CDR1 is SGHTA and CDR2 FQGNSA. CDR3 length: 12 amino acids. V shed 3 bases and J shed 10 bases, with 10 bases lying between them. DNA of the CDR3: TGTGCCAGCAGCTTTAGCGGCTCGGAGCAGTTCCTC. It is translated as CASSFSGSEQFL.

The table lists this clonotype with many counts. This chain links TRBV19 with TRBJ1-1; D remains ambiguous. The CDR3 length is 13 residues. The germline V gene has CDR1 LNHDA and CDR2 SQIVND (reference sequence). V lost 3 bases and J 3 bases, leaving 8 bases between the germline ends. The CDR3 reads CASSMTTDTEAFF. CDR3 sequence (DNA): TGTGCCAGTAGTATGACCACGGACACTGAAGCTTTCTTT.

This clonotype has ten or more counts. The rearrangement uses TRBV5-3 and TRBJ2-7, with D tentatively TRBD1 (5 bases). TRBV5-3 is identified as an open reading frame with a role that is uncertain. The CDR3 has 14 amino acids. The V end was cut by 4 bases, the J end by 0 bases, with 11 bases between. In DNA, the CDR3 is TGTGCCAGAAGCCCTGGACATATCTCCTACGAGCAGTACTTC. It yields the protein CARSPGHISYEQYF.

This clonotype was seen repeatedly, ten times or more. The chain is built from TRBV7-6 and TRBJ1-4; D not resolved. CDR1 and CDR2 from the germline V gene are SGHVS and FNYEAQ. V was pared by 4 bases and J by 1 base, with 13 bases between. This CDR3 has 16 residues. The CDR3 region has the DNA TGTGCCAGCAGCTGGAGCCTCATGGGAACTAATGAAAAACTGTTTTTT. Translation gives CASSWSLMGTNEKLFF.

This clonotype was seen repeatedly, ten times or more. The chain employs TRBV5-4 and TRBJ2-7, with D perhaps TRBD1 or TRBD2 (5 bases each). Germline lookup yields CDR1 SGHNT and CDR2 YYREEE (reference sequence). This CDR3 region has 14 residues. The V and J ends lost 1 base and 2 bases respectively, with 10 bases between them. The CDR3 DNA reads TGTGCCAGCAGCTTGATGGGGGATCCCTACGAGCAGTACTTC. Translation gives CASSLMGDPYEQYF.

Concerning this clonotype itself: It may be a read error: a sequence one base away is much more abundant. The V gene is TRBV14, the J gene TRBJ1-6; TRBD1 might be the D (5 bases). V was cut by 1 base and J by 13 bases, with 11 bases left in between. Per the germline V gene, CDR1 is SGHDN and CDR2 is FVKESK. The CDR3 contains 13 residues. The CDR3 coding sequence is TGTGCCAGCAGCCAAGTTCAGGGCGTGCCCCTCCACTTT. The encoded protein is CASSQVQGVPLHF.

This clonotype was detected ten times or more. The chain recombines TRBV5-6 with TRBJ2-3; TRBD1 might be the D (5 bases). The CDR3 has 15 amino acids. Trimming pared 4 bases from V and 6 bases from J, leaving 18 bases between. Germline CDR1 is SGHDT and CDR2 is YYEEEE. CDR3 coding DNA: TGTGCCAGCAGCCCGACGTCAGGGCCGGTTGATACGCAGTATTTT. The encoded protein is CASSPTSGPVDTQYF.

This clonotype was recorded at least ten times. This sequence joins TRBV12-3 or TRBV12-4 and TRBJ1-1; D is undetermined. The V gene lost 10 bases and the J gene lost 5 bases, with 14 bases spanning the gap. The CDR3 length is 12 residues. The CDR3 nucleotides read TGTGCCACCGGGTTTGTAGGGACTGAAGCTTTCTTT. Translation gives CATGFVGTEAFF.

In the case of this clonotype: Germline is not matched at one junction end, which may reflect a read error. The chain is built from TRBV5-1 and TRBJ1-1; D not certain. Germline V CDR1 and CDR2: SGHRS, YFSETQ. The CDR3 is made up of 11 amino acids. The CDR3 DNA reads as TGCGCCTGCAGCTTGGGAGGTGAAGCTTTCTTT. Protein: CACSLGGEAFF.

Note on this clonotype: Its ends do not fully match the called genes, so a read error is possible. This chain uses TRBV10-2 with TRBJ1-2, with TRBD1 as a possible D gene (5 bases). Germline-derived CDR1 and CDR2 are WSHSY and SAAADI. This CDR3 has 14 residues. CDR3 DNA: TGCGCCAGCAGTGAGGGGGGTGGTGGCTATGGCTGCACCTTC. As protein: CASSEGGGGYGCTF.

This clonotype has at least ten counts. This chain links TRBV19 with TRBJ2-3, with 9 bases that match TRBD2. CDR1 is LNHDA, CDR2 SQIVND, per germline (reference sequence). The CDR3 has 15 residues. V shed 9 bases and J 2 bases; nucleotides not matched to a gene: 9. The CDR3 sequence: CASSVLAGPTDTQYF. CDR3 DNA: TGTGCCAGCAGTGTTCTAGCGGGGCCCACAGATACGCAGTATTTT. The variable domain in full, completed from reference TRBV19 and TRBJ2-3, reads DGGITQSPKYLFRKEGQNVTLSCEQNLNHDAMYWYRQDPGQGLRLIYYSQIVNDFQKGDIAEGYSVSREKKESFPLTVTSAQKNPTAFYLCASSVLAGPTDTQYFGPGTRLTVL.